This entry is about one TCR beta chain. This clonotype was recorded many times. What this receptor recognizes is not known. No clone much larger than this one lies a single base away; base qualities are absent. The source of the sample is a study of CD8 T cells in ankylosing spondylitis (dated by TCRdb to about 2017). Regarding the research as a whole: The study set out to find disease-linked TCR variants by profiling T cell receptor beta repertoires in ankylosing spondylitis patients and healthy donors. In total, the full study cohort was made up of about 110 healthy donors and approximately 27 ankylosing spondylitis patients. Peripheral blood samples were taken, and synovial fluid was additionally collected from ankylosing spondylitis patients. Overall study results and their limits: The disease-linked clones were reported as significantly enriched in matched synovial fluid samples from ankylosing spondylitis patients. The disease-linked clones had a CD8+ phenotype and were found at relatively low frequencies in peripheral blood. Some motif variants had previously been reported in the synovial fluid and blood of reactive arthritis patients, which suggests shared mechanisms of disease initiation. Blood from ankylosing spondylitis patients appeared to be characterized by a TCR beta motif composed of several highly homologous amino acid variants.

Sequencing was carried out with an Illumina HiSeq 2500. Quantitative 5'-RACE with molecular barcodes was the method used to prepare the TCR beta libraries. As for how the authors treated the data: To identify disease-linked TCR variants, a new computational method was used, one built on a probabilistic model of VDJ rearrangement. The public reads were run again by TCRdb, first through fastp at Q25 and then through MiXCR, and only productive beta chains were kept. Rows are combined by CDR3 protein, so each entry shows the most common genes and DNA. The V and J calls were not made by the authors but by TCRdb's processing. The sample contains about 500,000 distinct CDR3 sequences, approximately 5.3% of them found a single time. Approximately 3.5% of the sample lies in the top ten. V was cut back by 4 bases and J by 9 bases, leaving a gap of 13 bases between them. Measured from the cysteine to the phenylalanine, the CDR3 is 13 residues long. CDR3 DNA only is kept here, 39 bases in frame from base 1. CDR1 and CDR2, per the germline V gene, are MGHRA and YSYEKL.

The origin of this receptor is a male donor with ankylosing spondylitis. The rearrangement combines TRBV4-1 with TRBJ1-5, with no D gene named confidently. The material sequenced was blood, either unsorted or a sorted T cell fraction (not recorded which). The encoded CDR3 is CASSLNRWSPQHF. The nucleotide sequence reads TGCGCCAGCAGCCTGAACCGATGGTCGCCCCAGCATTTT.